This T cell receptor beta chain came from a study of blood T cell repertoires in COVID-19. Whole-study context: Both acute and convalescent COVID-19 samples were obtained from the United States, Italy and Spain.

The CDR3 has 15 amino acids. Germline V gene data show CDR1 as SGHKS and CDR2 as YYEKEE (reference sequence). V lost 2 bases to trimming and J lost 4 bases; unmatched junction nucleotides: 5. Participant reports of clinical history set cohort assignment. Measured with immunoSEQ multiplex PCR; TCRdb has only the in-frame clones, and not every one. The table lists some 270,000 clones, 91% of them singletons. This clonotype was obtained from a man aged 35-49 years who had been exposed to COVID-19. V gene TRBV5-5 combines with J gene TRBJ1-1; TRBD1 aligns across 10 bases. Sequenced: PBMCs or T cells enriched from blood (not recorded which). CDR3 in DNA: TGTGCCAGCAGCTTCACCGGGACAGGGGCCACTGAAGCTTTCTTT. It encodes CASSFTGTGATEAFF.